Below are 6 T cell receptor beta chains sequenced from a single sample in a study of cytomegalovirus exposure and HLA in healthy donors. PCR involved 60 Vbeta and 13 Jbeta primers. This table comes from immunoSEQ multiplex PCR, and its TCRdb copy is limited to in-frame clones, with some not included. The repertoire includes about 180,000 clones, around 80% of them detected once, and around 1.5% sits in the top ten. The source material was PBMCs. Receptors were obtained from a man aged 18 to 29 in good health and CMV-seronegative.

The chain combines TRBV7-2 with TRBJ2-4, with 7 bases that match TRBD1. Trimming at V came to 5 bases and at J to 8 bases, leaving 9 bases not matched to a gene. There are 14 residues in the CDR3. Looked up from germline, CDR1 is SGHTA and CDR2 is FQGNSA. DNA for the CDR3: TGTGCCAGCAGCCCCGACAGGGTCGGGGACATTCAGTACTTC. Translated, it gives CASSPDRVGDIQYF.

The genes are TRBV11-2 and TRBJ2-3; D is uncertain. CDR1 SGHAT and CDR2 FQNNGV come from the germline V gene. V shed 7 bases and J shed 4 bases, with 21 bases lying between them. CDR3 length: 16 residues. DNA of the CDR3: TGTGCCAGCACCCCCGTCGGCAGCCTAGTCCCAGATACGCAGTATTTT. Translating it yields CASTPVGSLVPDTQYF.

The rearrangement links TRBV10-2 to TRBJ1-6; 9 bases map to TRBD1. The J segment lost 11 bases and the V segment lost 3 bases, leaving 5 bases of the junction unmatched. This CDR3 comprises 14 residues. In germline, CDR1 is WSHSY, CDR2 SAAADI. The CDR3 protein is CASSDRGQGTPLHF. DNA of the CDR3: TGCGCCAGCAGTGATCGAGGACAGGGGACACCCCTCCACTTT.

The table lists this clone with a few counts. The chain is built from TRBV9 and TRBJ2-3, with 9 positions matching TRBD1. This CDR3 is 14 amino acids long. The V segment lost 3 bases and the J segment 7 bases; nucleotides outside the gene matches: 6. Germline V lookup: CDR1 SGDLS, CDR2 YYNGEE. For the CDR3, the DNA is TGTGCCAGCAGCGCCAGGGACAGGGCAAATACGCAGTATTTT. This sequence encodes CASSARDRANTQYF.

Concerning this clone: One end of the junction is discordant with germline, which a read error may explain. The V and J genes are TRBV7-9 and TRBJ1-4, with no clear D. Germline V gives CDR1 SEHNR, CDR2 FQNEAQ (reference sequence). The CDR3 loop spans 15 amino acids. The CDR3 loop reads CSSSPPGFSNEKLFF. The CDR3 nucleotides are TGTTCCAGCAGCCCTCCCGGGTTTTCTAATGAAAAACTGTTTTTT.

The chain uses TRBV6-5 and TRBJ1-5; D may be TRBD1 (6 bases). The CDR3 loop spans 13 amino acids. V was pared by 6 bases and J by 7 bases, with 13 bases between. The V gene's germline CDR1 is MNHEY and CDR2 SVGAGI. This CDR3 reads CASSPGVWQPQHF. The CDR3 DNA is TGTGCCAGCAGCCCAGGGGTCTGGCAGCCCCAGCATTTT.